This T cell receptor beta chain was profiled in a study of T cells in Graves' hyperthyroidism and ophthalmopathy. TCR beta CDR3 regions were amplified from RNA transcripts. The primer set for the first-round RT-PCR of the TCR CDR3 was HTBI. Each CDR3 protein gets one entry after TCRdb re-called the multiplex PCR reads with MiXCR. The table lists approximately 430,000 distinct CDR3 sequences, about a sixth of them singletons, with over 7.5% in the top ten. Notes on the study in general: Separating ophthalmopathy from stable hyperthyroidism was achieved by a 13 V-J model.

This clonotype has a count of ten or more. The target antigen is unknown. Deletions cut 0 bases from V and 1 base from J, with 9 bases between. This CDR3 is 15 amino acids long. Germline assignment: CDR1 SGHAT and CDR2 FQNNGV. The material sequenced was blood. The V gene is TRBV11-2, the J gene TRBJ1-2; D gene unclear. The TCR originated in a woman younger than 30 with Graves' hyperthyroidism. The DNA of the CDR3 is TGTGCCAGCAGCTTAGAAGCGGCCAGTAACTATGGCTACACCTTC. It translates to CASSLEAASNYGYTF.